A single sample gave rise to the 31 T cell receptor beta chains below, sequenced in a study of cytomegalovirus exposure and HLA in healthy donors. Both 60 Vbeta primers and 13 Jbeta primers went into the PCR. TCRdb keeps only in-frame clones here, not all; method: immunoSEQ multiplex PCR. The sample yields approximately 220,000 clones, more than 60% seen once. The sequenced sample was PBMCs. These receptors all stem from a woman in her 30s in good health and CMV-seronegative.

The chain combines TRBV7-9 with TRBJ1-2, with TRBD1 identical over 9 bases. V lost 7 bases, J lost 3 bases, and 6 bases stayed unmatched. The CDR3 extends over 14 amino acids. Germline assignment: CDR1 SEHNR and CDR2 FQNEAQ (reference sequence). The CDR3 DNA sequence: TGTGCCAGCATCTTGACAGGGGGAGACTATGGCTACACCTTC. It specifies CASILTGGDYGYTF. Filled out from reference TRBV7-9 and TRBJ1-2, the complete variable domain reads DTGVSQNPRHKITKRGQNVTFRCDPISEHNRLYWYRQTLGQGPEFLTYFQNEAQLEKSRLLSDRFSAERPKGSFSTLEIQRTEQGDSAMYLCASILTGGDYGYTFGSGTRLTVV.

The J gene is TRBJ2-7, the V gene TRBV7-9; possible D gene TRBD1, 6 bases. The CDR3 has 12 amino acids. V lost 5 bases and J lost 3, with 8 bases in between. Germline CDR1 SEHNR, CDR2 FQNEAQ (reference sequence). The CDR3 reads CASSPTGYEQYF. The CDR3 nucleotides read TGTGCCAGCAGCCCGACAGGCTACGAGCAGTACTTC.

This rearrangement joins TRBV7-9 to TRBJ2-1; 10 nucleotides line up with TRBD2. The CDR3 is 17 amino acids. Germline assignment: CDR1 SEHNR and CDR2 FQNEAQ (reference sequence). Germline trimming cut 6 bases from V and 0 bases from J; bases unmatched to any gene: 8. Here the CDR3 reads CASRLTSGSSSYNEQFF. The CDR3 DNA sequence: TGTGCCAGCAGGTTGACTAGCGGGTCGAGCTCCTACAATGAGCAGTTCTTC.

The sample holds one count of this clone. CDR3 region: CASGRDNTEAFF. The DNA of the CDR3 is TGCGCCAGCGGGCGGGACAACACTGAAGCTTTCTTT. V gene TRBV10-2 combines with J gene TRBJ1-1, with a weak D call TRBD1 (5 bases). The length of the CDR3 is 12 residues. Trimming left V 8 bases short and J 2 bases short, with 9 bases between. Germline CDR1 reads WSHSY; CDR2 reads SAAADI.

CDR3 in amino acids: CASSRLAGGFYEQYF. The CDR3 nucleotides read TGTGCCAGCAGTCGTCTAGCGGGGGGTTTCTACGAGCAGTACTTC. The chain uses TRBV9 and TRBJ2-7; 11 bases match TRBD2. The trim removed 5 bases at V and 3 bases at J, leaving 7 bases unmatched. The CDR3 runs to 15 residues. Germline CDR1 is SGDLS and CDR2 is YYNGEE. Based on the CDR3 plus reference TRBV9 and TRBJ2-7, the full variable domain is DSGVTQTPKHLITATGQRVTLRCSPRSGDLSVYWYQQSLDQGLQFLIQYYNGEERAKGNILERFSAQQFPDLHSELNLSSLELGDSALYFCASSRLAGGFYEQYFGPGTRLTVT.

This clone was recorded once. The CDR3 here is CASSLQGYEQYF. CDR3 bases: TGTGCCAGCAGCCTACAGGGATACGAGCAGTACTTC. The gene calls are TRBV6-1 and TRBJ2-7; D is possibly TRBD1 (6 bases). V gave up 6 bases and J gave up 4 bases, with 10 bases separating them. CDR1 is MNHNS, CDR2 SASEGT, per germline. The CDR3 extends over 12 amino acids.

CDR3: CASSPGLAGVTDTQYF. CDR3 DNA: TGTGCCAGCTCACCTGGACTAGCGGGGGTCACAGATACGCAGTATTTT. The rearrangement uses TRBV18 and TRBJ2-3; 13 bases are shared with TRBD2. The CDR3 totals 16 residues. V gave up 3 bases and J gave up 2 bases; unmatched junction bases: 2. The germline gives CDR1 KGHSH, CDR2 LQKENI.

The chain carries TRBV11-2 and TRBJ2-1, with 12 positions matching TRBD2. Germline lookup yields CDR1 SGHAT and CDR2 FQNNGV. The CDR3 runs to 18 residues. V trimming: 5 bases; J trimming: 6 bases; junction bases outside the gene matches: 14. CDR3 amino acids: CASSVGLKLAGGLNEQFF. The CDR3 nucleotides read TGTGCCAGCAGCGTAGGCCTAAAACTAGCGGGAGGCCTCAATGAGCAGTTCTTC.

This chain uses TRBV7-8 with TRBJ1-1; D not resolved. The CDR3 spans 13 residues. Deletions cut 6 bases from V and 0 bases from J, with 8 bases between. Germline values: CDR1 SGHVS, CDR2 FQNEAQ. CDR3 amino acids: CASRRSMNTEAFF. In DNA form, the CDR3 reads TGTGCCAGCAGACGGAGCATGAACACTGAAGCTTTCTTT. The full variable domain, completed using reference TRBV7-8 and TRBJ1-1, is GAGVSQSPRYKVAKRGQDVALRCDPISGHVSLFWYQQALGQGPEFLTYFQNEAQLDKSGLPSDRFFAERPEGSVSTLKIQRTQQEDSAVYLCASRRSMNTEAFFGQGTRLTVV.

The rearrangement joins TRBV2 to TRBJ1-4; 8 bases align to TRBD1. With 6 bases clipped from V and 5 bases from J, the junction kept 8 bases outside the gene matches. The CDR3 length is 15 residues. Germline values: CDR1 SNHLY, CDR2 FYNNEI. The CDR3 nucleotides are TGTGCCAGCAGCCCAAGGACAGGGAGGAATGAAAAACTGTTTTTT. It encodes CASSPRTGRNEKLFF.

This clone is medium-sized by share. The chain combines TRBV28 with TRBJ1-2; 8 nucleotides match TRBD1. Germline V gene lookup returns CDR1 MDHEN and CDR2 SYDVKM. This CDR3 spans 13 amino acids. V lost 3 bases to trimming and J lost 4 bases; unmatched junction nucleotides: 1. The CDR3 coding sequence is TGTGCCAGCAGTTTCAGGGGGCTCTATGGCTACACCTTC. Translated: CASSFRGLYGYTF.

The chain joins TRBV27 to TRBJ2-1, with a weak D call TRBD2 (6 bases). CDR1 is MNHEY and CDR2 is SMNVEV in the germline V gene (reference sequence). This CDR3 spans 19 amino acids. Trimming removed 0 bases at V and 4 bases at J, with 22 bases between. Here the CDR3 DNA reads TGTGCCAGCAGTTTATCTGGGGCTAGCGACTACCAAGGATACAATGAGCAGTTCTTC. Translating gives CASSLSGASDYQGYNEQFF.

The chain combines TRBV11-3 with TRBJ2-2; no reliable D call. Germline V gene sequence: CDR1 SGHNT, CDR2 YENEEA. The CDR3 runs to 14 residues. The V end was cut by 5 bases, the J end by 6 bases, with 13 bases between. The CDR3 spells CASSPAVYAGELFF. CDR3 in DNA: TGTGCCAGCAGCCCGGCGGTGTATGCCGGGGAGCTGTTTTTT.

V is TRBV11-3 and J is TRBJ2-1; D gene unclear. Trimming took 5 bases from V and 6 from J, leaving 11 bases between them. The CDR3 is made up of 13 amino acids. Germline V gene data show CDR1 as SGHNT and CDR2 as YENEEA. The CDR3 loop reads CASSLSNANEQFF. The CDR3 DNA reads TGTGCCAGCAGCCTATCAAACGCCAATGAGCAGTTCTTC. The variable domain in full, with the rest retrieved from reference TRBV11-3 and TRBJ2-1, is EAGVVQSPRYKIIEKKQPVAFWCNPISGHNTLYWYLQNLGQGPELLIRYENEEAVDDSQLPKDRFSAERLKGVDSTLKIQPAELGDSAVYLCASSLSNANEQFFGPGTRLTVL.

The chain joins TRBV2 to TRBJ1-5; the D is unclear. Germline V CDR1 and CDR2: SNHLY, FYNNEI. The CDR3 runs to 13 residues. Trimming pared 0 bases from V and 10 bases from J, leaving 10 bases between. CDR3 sequence reads: CASSEAGVSPQHF. In DNA form, the CDR3 reads TGTGCCAGCAGTGAAGCGGGCGTTTCTCCCCAGCATTTT.

The V gene is TRBV29-1, the J gene TRBJ1-2, with TRBD1 identical over 9 bases. Germline values: CDR1 SQVTM, CDR2 ANQGSEA. J was trimmed by 2 bases and V by 6 bases; bases with no gene match: 10. The CDR3 is 15 amino acids. This CDR3 reads CSVAGTGISNYGYTF. CDR3 nucleotide sequence: TGCAGCGTCGCGGGGACAGGGATTTCAAACTATGGCTACACCTTC. Full variable domain (remainder filled in from reference TRBV29-1 and TRBJ1-2): SAVISQKPSRDICQRGTSLTIQCQVDSQVTMMFWYRQQPGQSLTLIATANQGSEATYESGFVIDKFPISRPNLTFSTLTVSNMSPEDSSIYLCSVAGTGISNYGYTFGSGTRLTVV.

The genes are TRBV20-1 and TRBJ1-2; TRBD1 might be the D (5 bases). Germline CDR1 reads DFQATT; CDR2 reads SNEGSKA (reference sequence). The CDR3 runs to 11 residues. V lost 2 bases and J lost 8, with 9 bases in between. For the CDR3, the DNA is TGCAGTGCTAGACGCGGGGACGGCTACACCTTC. This gives the protein CSARRGDGYTF.

Comments on this clone: The junction differs from germline at one of its ends, possibly a read error. The gene calls are TRBV7-9 and TRBJ2-1, with TRBD2 identical over 12 bases. CDR3 length: 17 amino acids. Looked up from germline, CDR1 is SEHNR and CDR2 is FQNEAQ (reference sequence). CDR3 protein: CSSSQGTSGRSYNEQFF. Written as DNA, the CDR3 is TGTTCCAGCAGCCAAGGGACTAGCGGGCGCTCCTACAATGAGCAGTTCTTC. Supplemented by reference TRBV7-9 and TRBJ2-1, the full variable domain reads DTGVSQNPRHKITKRGQNVTFRCDPISEHNRLYWYRQTLGQGPEFLTYFQNEAQLEKSRLLSDRFSAERPKGSFSTLEIQRTEQGDSAMYLCSSSQGTSGRSYNEQFFGPGTRLTVL.

The J gene is TRBJ2-5, the V gene TRBV12-5; 7 nucleotides align to TRBD1. V shed 4 bases, J shed 3 bases, and the junction held 11 bases outside the gene matches. CDR1 and CDR2 (germline): LGHNT, FRNRAP. The CDR3 is 16 residues long. The CDR3 sequence is CASGSQPRDSKETQYF. The CDR3 coding sequence is TGTGCTAGTGGTTCTCAACCCCGGGACAGTAAAGAGACCCAGTACTTC.

The genes are TRBV6-5 and TRBJ1-5; D remains ambiguous. CDR1 MNHEY and CDR2 SVGAGI come from the germline V gene. The V end lost 5 bases, the J end lost 6 bases, and 11 bases lay between the germline ends. The length of the CDR3 is 13 residues. CDR3 in amino acids: CASSEWYSQPQHF. The CDR3 DNA is TGTGCCAGCAGTGAGTGGTACAGTCAGCCCCAGCATTTT.

The chain recombines TRBV6-6 with TRBJ1-1; maybe TRBD1 (6 bases). Germline CDR1 MNHNY, CDR2 SVGAGI (reference sequence). This CDR3 has 14 residues. Trimming removed 5 bases at V and 4 bases at J, with 14 bases between. CDR3 nucleotides: TGTGCCAGCAGTCAGAACGGGGGGGCCACTGAAGCTTTCTTT. Protein: CASSQNGGATEAFF.

V is TRBV30 and J is TRBJ2-2; 10 bases line up with TRBD1. The length of the CDR3 is 16 residues. Unmatched junction bases numbered 6, after V lost 2 bases and J lost 3 bases. Germline V gives CDR1 GTSNPN, CDR2 SVGIG (reference sequence). CDR3 coding DNA: TGTGCCTGGAGTCTTCCCGGGACAGGGGACACCGGGGAGCTGTTTTTT. Residues: CAWSLPGTGDTGELFF.

CDR3 nucleotides: TGTGCCAGCGGCCGGGACAGGGATAATTCACCCCTCCACTTT. Translation gives CASGRDRDNSPLHF. V gene TRBV27 combines with J gene TRBJ1-6, with 9 bases identical to TRBD1. Germline loops: CDR1 MNHEY, CDR2 SMNVEV (reference sequence). CDR3 length equals 14 residues. V shed 8 bases and J 5 bases; nucleotides not matched to a gene: 4.

This chain connects TRBV6-5 to TRBJ1-1; 10 bases fit TRBD1. The CDR3 is 15 residues long. Germline V gene data show CDR1 as MNHEY and CDR2 as SVGAGI. With V trimmed by 4 bases and J by 4 bases, 6 bases remained unmatched. CDR3 DNA: TGTGCCAGCAGTTGGGGACAGGGGCCTTTCACTGAAGCTTTCTTT. It yields the protein CASSWGQGPFTEAFF.

This clone showed up just once. The chain is built from TRBV18 and TRBJ1-4, with 7 positions matching TRBD1. Germline CDR1 and CDR2: KGHSH and LQKENI. The CDR3 runs 16 residues. After removal of 3 bases from V and 7 bases from J, the junction contained 11 bases not matched to a gene. The CDR3 loop reads CASSPNQMDRSEKLFF. In DNA, the CDR3 is TGTGCCAGCTCACCCAACCAAATGGACAGGAGTGAAAAACTGTTTTTT.

The rearrangement joins TRBV28 to TRBJ1-6, with TRBD1 matching over 7 bases. The germline CDR1 and CDR2 sequences are MDHEN and SYDVKM. This CDR3 has 15 residues. J was trimmed by 10 bases and V by 5 bases; bases with no gene match: 11. The CDR3 protein is CASSPSTGSGSPLHF. The CDR3 coding sequence is TGTGCCAGCAGTCCGTCGACAGGGTCAGGGTCACCCCTCCACTTT.

This clone appeared a few times. The chain recombines TRBV2 with TRBJ1-2; possible D gene TRBD1, 5 bases. The V gene lost 6 bases and the J gene lost 5 bases, with 16 bases spanning the gap. There are 14 residues in the CDR3. In germline, CDR1 is SNHLY, CDR2 FYNNEI. The CDR3 nucleotides are TGTGCCAGCAGCGAAATAATGGGGGGATATGGCTACACCTTC. Its translation: CASSEIMGGYGYTF. Using reference TRBV2 and TRBJ1-2 for the parts outside the CDR3, the full variable domain is EPEVTQTPSHQVTQMGQEVILRCVPISNHLYFYWYRQILGQKVEFLVSFYNNEISEKSEIFDDQFSVERPDGSNFTLKIRSTKLEDSAMYFCASSEIMGGYGYTFGSGTRLTVV.

The table lists this clone with a count of one. The V call is TRBV11-1, the J call TRBJ1-3; tentative D call: TRBD1 (6 bases). V was clipped by 3 bases and J by 4 bases, with 10 bases between them. Per germline, CDR1 SGHAT and CDR2 FQDESV (reference sequence). CDR3 length equals 14 residues. This CDR3 is CASSFTGKGNTIYF. CDR3 coding DNA: TGTGCCAGCAGCTTCACAGGGAAGGGAAACACCATATATTTT.

The chain carries TRBV9 and TRBJ1-1, with 7 bases that match TRBD1. CDR1 SGDLS and CDR2 YYNGEE come from the germline V gene. The V and J ends lost 3 bases and 5 bases, in that order; junction bases with no gene match: 7. This CDR3 region has 14 residues. CDR3 loop: CASSEGAGGTEAFF. The DNA of the CDR3 is TGTGCCAGCAGCGAGGGGGCAGGGGGGACTGAAGCTTTCTTT.

The chain is built from TRBV6-5 and TRBJ2-7; D unresolved. The CDR3 is 13 residues long. The germline V gene encodes CDR1 MNHEY and CDR2 SVGAGI. Trimming stripped 4 bases from V and 5 bases from J, with 12 bases between. CDR3 residues: CASSFALRNEQYF. CDR3 in DNA: TGTGCCAGCAGTTTCGCTCTGCGAAACGAGCAGTACTTC.

This chain connects TRBV5-8 to TRBJ1-1; the D is unclear. Germline assignment: CDR1 SGHTS and CDR2 YDEGEE. The CDR3 consists of 12 residues. V gave up 4 bases and J gave up 11 bases, with 15 bases separating them. CDR3 residues: CASSPRQQRAFF. CDR3 bases: TGTGCCAGCAGCCCAAGACAACAAAGGGCTTTCTTT.